A selection of T cell receptor beta chains follows, all from one sample in a study of Ad26.COV2.S vaccination and SARS-CoV-2 variants. The table came from immunoSEQ multiplex PCR; TCRdb's copy has only in-frame clones and leaves some out. The data show around 340,000 clones, approximately 90% seen once. The starting material was peripheral blood, obtained in a trial of Ad26.COV2.S vaccine versus placebo. The receptor source for this set is a person between 18 and 65 years old who received the Ad26.COV2.S COVID-19 vaccine or a placebo. CDR3s include the opening cysteine and the closing phenylalanine or tryptophan. D genes are given only for firm matches. Not all rows give a size; the values are once, few, many and, for expanded clones, a class.

v_gene	abundance	d_gene	j_gene	CDR3nt	CDR3aa
TRBV6-1	NA	NA	TRBJ2-3	TGTGCCAGCAGTGAAGGGGAAGGCCTCACGCAGTATTTT	CASSEGEGLTQYF
TRBV2	NA	TRBD1	TRBJ2-3	TGTGCCAGCAGTGAACAGGGACAGGGGGAAGCTGTCACAGATACGCAGTATTTT	CASSEQGQGEAVTDTQYF
TRBV27	NA	NA	TRBJ1-1	TGTGCCAGCAGTTTATTCAAGGACACTGAAGCTTTCTTT	CASSLFKDTEAFF
TRBV4-1	NA	TRBD2	TRBJ2-7	TGCGCCAGCAGCCAAGAAGTAGCGGGAGGGTACGAGCAGTACTTC	CASSQEVAGGYEQYF
TRBV7-9	NA	NA	TRBJ1-4	TGTGCCAGCAGCTTAGATCGTAAAAAGGAAAAACTGTTTTTT	CASSLDRKKEKLFF
TRBV9	NA	TRBD1	TRBJ1-3	TGTGCCAGCAGCGCAGGGGGAACCTCTGGAAACACCATATATTTT	CASSAGGTSGNTIYF
TRBV13	NA	TRBD2	TRBJ2-5	TGTGCCAGCAGCCGAGGCCACTCTAGCGGCCAAGAGACCCAGTACTTC	CASSRGHSSGQETQYF
TRBV2	NA	TRBD2	TRBJ2-5	TGTGCCAGCAGTGATTTCTCGACTAGCGGAGTTCAAGAGACCCAGTACTTC	CASSDFSTSGVQETQYF
TRBV28	NA	NA	TRBJ1-2	TGTGCCAGCAGTTCCCCTGACAGGTACCATGGCTACACCTTC	CASSSPDRYHGYTF
TRBV7-9	once	NA	TRBJ1-5	TGTGCCAGCAGCTTAGAGGGCGTCGGCAATCAGCCCCAGCATTTT	CASSLEGVGNQPQHF
TRBV25-1	NA	TRBD1	TRBJ1-1	TGTGCCAGCACCCCAAAATACCGGGACAGGAACACTGAAGCTTTCTTT	CASTPKYRDRNTEAFF
TRBV5-6	NA	NA	TRBJ2-5	TGTGCCAGTAACCGGGGCCGAGAGGAGACCCAGTACTTC	CASNRGREETQYF
TRBV11-2	NA	NA	TRBJ2-3	TGTGCCAGCAGCCCAGAAGGATTACAACGCACAGATACGCAGTATTTT	CASSPEGLQRTDTQYF
TRBV6-5	NA	NA	TRBJ1-4	TGTGCCGGTAAGACGGCAACTAATGAAAAACTGTTTTTT	CAGKTATNEKLFF
TRBV5-1	once	NA	TRBJ2-1	TGCGCCAGCAGCGTTATAGGGGTCGGCAATGAGCAGTTCTTC	CASSVIGVGNEQFF
TRBV4-2	NA	TRBD2	TRBJ2-1	TGTGCCAGCAGCCGAGAAAGCGGGGGGGCTACCTACAATGAGCAGTTCTTC	CASSRESGGATYNEQFF
TRBV9	NA	NA	TRBJ2-2	TGTGCCAGCAGCGTTCAGGGGATAAACACCGGGGAGCTGTTTTTT	CASSVQGINTGELFF
TRBV6-1	NA	NA	TRBJ1-1	TGTGCCAGCAGTGAAATTAGCGTTAAAGATGAAGCTTTCTTT	CASSEISVKDEAFF
TRBV28	NA	TRBD1	TRBJ1-4	TGTGCCGGAGGGACAGCCGATAGTAATGAAAAACTGTTTTTT	CAGGTADSNEKLFF
TRBV4-2	NA	TRBD1	TRBJ1-1	TGTGCCAGCAGCCAAGATGGACAGGGGACACACTTCTTT	CASSQDGQGTHFF
TRBV29-1	NA	TRBD1	TRBJ2-2	TGCAGCGTTGGGACAGGGATAACCGGGGAGCTGTTTTTT	CSVGTGITGELFF
TRBV20-1	NA	NA	TRBJ1-1	TGCAGTGCTACAATAAGGGGTGAAGCTTTCTTT	CSATIRGEAFF
TRBV7-9	few	NA	TRBJ1-3	TGTGCCAGCAGCTTAGCAGGGTCTGGAAACACCATATATTTT	CASSLAGSGNTIYF
TRBV30	NA	TRBD1	TRBJ2-7	TGTGCCTGGAGTTCGACAGGGGGCAAGTTGGAGTACTTC	CAWSSTGGKLEYF
TRBV4-1	NA	TRBD1	TRBJ1-3	TGCGCCAGCAGCCAAAGAAAGAGACAGGGGCCTGACACCATATATTTT	CASSQRKRQGPDTIYF
TRBV9	NA	NA	TRBJ2-7	TGTGCCAGCAGCGTAATTGACCGCGGAGCCCTCTCCGAGCAGTACTTC	CASSVIDRGALSEQYF
TRBV11-2	NA	NA	TRBJ1-3	TGTGCCAGCAGCATCGGGAGCGCTGGAAACACCATATATTTT	CASSIGSAGNTIYF
TRBV28	NA	TRBD1	TRBJ2-5	TGTGCCAGCAGTTTAAGCCGACAGGGCGGAGAGACCCAGTACTTC	CASSLSRQGGETQYF
TRBV9	NA	NA	TRBJ2-7	TGTGCCAGCAGCCCGGTAGCGACTCCATCCTACGAGCAGTACTTC	CASSPVATPSYEQYF
TRBV4-3	NA	NA	TRBJ1-3	TGCGCCAGCAGCCACCTTGGAAGGGGTTTCGGTACTGGAAACACCATATATTTT	CASSHLGRGFGTGNTIYF
TRBV6-1	NA	NA	TRBJ1-1	TGTGCCAGCAGTGAATATAGACTGAACACTGAAGCTTTCTTT	CASSEYRLNTEAFF
TRBV19	NA	NA	TRBJ2-5	TGTGCCAGTAGCACAGGGTCCCAAGAGACCCAGTACTTC	CASSTGSQETQYF
TRBV10-2	NA	TRBD2	TRBJ2-7	TGCGCCAGCAGTGGACTAGCGGACTCCTACGAGCAGTACTTC	CASSGLADSYEQYF
TRBV6-2/TRBV6-3	NA	NA	TRBJ1-2	TGTGCCAGCAGTTACTCGGACGGCTATGGCTACACCTTC	CASSYSDGYGYTF
TRBV11-2	NA	NA	TRBJ1-1	TGTGCCAGCAGCCCCCGATCCGGCGGTGAAGCTTTCTTT	CASSPRSGGEAFF
TRBV28	NA	NA	TRBJ2-4	TGTGCCAGCAGTCGTGATCGCGCCAAAAACATTCAGTACTTC	CASSRDRAKNIQYF
TRBV19	NA	NA	TRBJ1-2	TGTGCCAGTAGTACCCCCGGGACGGATTTTGTCTACACCTTC	CASSTPGTDFVYTF
TRBV27	NA	TRBD2	TRBJ2-1	TGTGCCAGCAGTCTCAGCGGGACCACCTACAATGAGCAGTTCTTC	CASSLSGTTYNEQFF
TRBV18	NA	TRBD1	TRBJ2-1	TGTGCCAGCTCACGATCCGACAGGGGGCAGTTTTTGGGTTACAATGAGCAGTTCTTC	CASSRSDRGQFLGYNEQFF
TRBV9	NA	TRBD2	TRBJ2-5	TGTGCCAGCAGCCAGGCTAGCGGACAAGAGACCCAGTACTTC	CASSQASGQETQYF